These 3 T cell receptor beta chains were sequenced from one sample in a study of cytomegalovirus exposure and HLA in healthy donors. PCR employed 60 Vbeta and 13 Jbeta primers. The table came from immunoSEQ multiplex PCR; TCRdb's copy has only in-frame clones and leaves some out. The repertoire table contains tens of thousands of clones. Sequencing was done on a sample of PBMCs. The receptor source for this set is a man in his late teens or twenties in good health and CMV-seropositive.

As for this clone: Other DNA sequences in this specimen translate into the identical CDR3. The gene calls are TRBV19 and TRBJ1-1, with D maybe TRBD1 (5 bases). V lost 2 bases, J lost 2 bases, and 9 bases lay in between. CDR3 size: 14 residues. CDR1 is LNHDA, CDR2 SQIVND, per germline (reference sequence). CDR3 sequence reads: CASSISGSNTEAFF. The CDR3 coding sequence is TGTGCCAGTAGTATATCAGGGTCCAACACTGAAGCTTTCTTT.

In the case of this clone: The junction shows a germline mismatch at one end, possibly a read error. The chain is built from TRBV30 and TRBJ1-1; D is unresolved. This CDR3 spans 11 amino acids. CDR1 is GTSNPN, CDR2 SVGIG, per germline (reference sequence). The CDR3 DNA follows: TGTGCCTGGATCCGGAGCACTGAAGCTTCCTTT. This translates into CAWIRSTEASF.

This chain connects TRBV28 to TRBJ2-1, with TRBD2 matching 14 bases. Looked up from germline, CDR1 is MDHEN and CDR2 is SYDVKM. CDR3 length: 14 residues. The J segment lost 6 bases and the V segment lost 6 bases, leaving 1 base of the junction unmatched. The CDR3 region has the DNA TGTGCCAGCAGGGGGACTAGCGGGGGCAATGAGCAGTTCTTC. This sequence encodes CASRGTSGGNEQFF.